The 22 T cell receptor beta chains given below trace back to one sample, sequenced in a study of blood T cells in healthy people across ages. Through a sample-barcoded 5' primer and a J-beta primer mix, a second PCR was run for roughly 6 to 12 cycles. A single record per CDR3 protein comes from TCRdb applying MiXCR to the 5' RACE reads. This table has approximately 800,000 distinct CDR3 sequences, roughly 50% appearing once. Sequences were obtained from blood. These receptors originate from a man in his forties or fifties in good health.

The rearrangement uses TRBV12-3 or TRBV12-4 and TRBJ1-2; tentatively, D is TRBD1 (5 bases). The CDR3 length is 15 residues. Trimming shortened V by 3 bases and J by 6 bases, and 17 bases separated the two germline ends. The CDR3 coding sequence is TGTGCCAGCAGTTTCCGGGCGGGGGTTTTAAATGGCTACACCTTC. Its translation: CASSFRAGVLNGYTF.

CDR3 in amino acids: CASSQDRDILPYEQYF. DNA of the CDR3: TGCGCCAGCAGCCAAGATAGGGACATCCTTCCATACGAGCAGTACTTC. This sequence joins TRBV4-1 and TRBJ2-7, with a possible D match to TRBD1 (6 bases). Germline V gene data show CDR1 as MGHRA and CDR2 as YSYEKL. V lost 0 bases, J lost 4 bases, and 16 bases lay in between. The CDR3 totals 16 residues.

CDR3 coding DNA: TGTGCCAGCAAACAGGACAGGGGACGAAATTCACCCCTCCACTTT. Encoded protein: CASKQDRGRNSPLHF. The chain joins TRBV6-5 to TRBJ1-6; 9 bases map to TRBD1. This CDR3 is built from 15 residues. Germline CDR1 reads MNHEY; CDR2 reads SVGAGI. The J segment lost 7 bases and the V segment lost 7 bases, leaving 8 bases of the junction unmatched.

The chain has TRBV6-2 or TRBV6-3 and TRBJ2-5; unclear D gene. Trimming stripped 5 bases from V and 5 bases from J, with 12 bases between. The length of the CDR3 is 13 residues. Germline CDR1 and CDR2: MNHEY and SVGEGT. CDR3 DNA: TGTGCCAGCAGTCAGGCGCTCCGGGAGACCCAGTACTTC. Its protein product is CASSQALRETQYF.

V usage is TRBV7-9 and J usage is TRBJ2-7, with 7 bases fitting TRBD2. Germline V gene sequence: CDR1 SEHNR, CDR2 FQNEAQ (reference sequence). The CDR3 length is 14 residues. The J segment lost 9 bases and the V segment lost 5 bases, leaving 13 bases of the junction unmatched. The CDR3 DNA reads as TGTGCCAGCAGCGGAGGGGAGGGCGATCTTCGGCAGTACTTC. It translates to CASSGGEGDLRQYF.

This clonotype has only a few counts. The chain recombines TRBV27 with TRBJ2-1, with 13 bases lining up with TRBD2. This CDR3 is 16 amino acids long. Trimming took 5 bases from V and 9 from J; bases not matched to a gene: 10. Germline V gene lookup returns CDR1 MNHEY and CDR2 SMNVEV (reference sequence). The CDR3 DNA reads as TGTGCCAGCAGTCTCCTGACTAGCGGGGGGCCGGGTGAGCAGTTCTTC. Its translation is CASSLLTSGGPGEQFF.

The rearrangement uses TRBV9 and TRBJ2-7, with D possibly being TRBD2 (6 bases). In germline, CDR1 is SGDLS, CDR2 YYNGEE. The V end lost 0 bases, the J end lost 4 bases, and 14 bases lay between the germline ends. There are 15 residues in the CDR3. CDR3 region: CASSVAGGATYEQYF. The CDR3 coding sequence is TGTGCCAGCAGCGTAGCAGGAGGGGCAACATACGAGCAGTACTTC. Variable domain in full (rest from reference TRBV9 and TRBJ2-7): DSGVTQTPKHLITATGQRVTLRCSPRSGDLSVYWYQQSLDQGLQFLIQYYNGEERAKGNILERFSAQQFPDLHSELNLSSLELGDSALYFCASSVAGGATYEQYFGPGTRLTVT.

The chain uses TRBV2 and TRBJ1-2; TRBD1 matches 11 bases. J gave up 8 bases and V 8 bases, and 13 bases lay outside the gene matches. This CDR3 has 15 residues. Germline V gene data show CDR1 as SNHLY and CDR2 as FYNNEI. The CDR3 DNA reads TGTGCCAGCTTCCCGAGGACAGGGGGCGTAGGAGGCTACACCTTC. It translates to CASFPRTGGVGGYTF.

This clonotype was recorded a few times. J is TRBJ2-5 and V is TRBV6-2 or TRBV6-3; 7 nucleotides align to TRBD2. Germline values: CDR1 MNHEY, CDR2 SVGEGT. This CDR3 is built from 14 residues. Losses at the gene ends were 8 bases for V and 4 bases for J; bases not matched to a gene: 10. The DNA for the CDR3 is TGTGCCAGCTCTCACGGGAGGTCAGGAGAGACCCAGTACTTC. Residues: CASSHGRSGETQYF.

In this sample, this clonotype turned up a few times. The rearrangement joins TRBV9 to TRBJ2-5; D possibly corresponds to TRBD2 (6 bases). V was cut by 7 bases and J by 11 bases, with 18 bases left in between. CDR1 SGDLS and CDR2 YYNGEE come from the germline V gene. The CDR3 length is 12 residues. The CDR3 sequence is CASGWRDDEQYF. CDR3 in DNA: TGTGCCAGCGGGTGGAGGGATGATGAGCAGTACTTC.

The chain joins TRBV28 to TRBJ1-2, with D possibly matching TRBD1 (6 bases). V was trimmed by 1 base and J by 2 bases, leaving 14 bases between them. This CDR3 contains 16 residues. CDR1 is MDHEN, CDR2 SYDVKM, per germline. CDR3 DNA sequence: TGTGCCAGCAGTTTATTCCTTCGGGACACCAACTATGGCTACACCTTC. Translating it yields CASSLFLRDTNYGYTF.

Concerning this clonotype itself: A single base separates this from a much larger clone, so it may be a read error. The CDR3 DNA sequence: TGTGCCAGCAGTCGGACCCTGACCTACGGGCAGTACTTC. Amino acids: CASSRTLTYGQYF. The V call is TRBV12-3 or TRBV12-4, the J call TRBJ2-7, with D hard to call. The CDR3 sequence is 13 residues long.

The CDR3 DNA follows: TGTGCCAGCAGTGAGGGACAGGGTCATCAGCCCCAGCATTTT. Its translation: CASSEGQGHQPQHF. This chain joins TRBV6-5 and TRBJ1-5; TRBD1 matches at 9 bases. Per the germline V gene, CDR1 is MNHEY and CDR2 is SVGAGI. The trim removed 5 bases at V and 5 bases at J, leaving 4 bases unmatched. This CDR3 is 14 amino acids long.

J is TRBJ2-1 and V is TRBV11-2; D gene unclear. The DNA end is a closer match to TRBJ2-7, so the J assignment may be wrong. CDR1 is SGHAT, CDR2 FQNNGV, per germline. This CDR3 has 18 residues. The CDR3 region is CASSPHLGGRSSYNEQYF. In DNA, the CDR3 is TGTGCCAGCAGCCCCCACCTGGGCGGACGGAGCTCCTACAATGAGCAGTACTTC.

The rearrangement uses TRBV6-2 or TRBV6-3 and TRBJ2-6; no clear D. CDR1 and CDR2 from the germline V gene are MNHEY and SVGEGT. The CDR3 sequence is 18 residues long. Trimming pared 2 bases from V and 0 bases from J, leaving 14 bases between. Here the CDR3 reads CASSYRVHILSGANVLTF. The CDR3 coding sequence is TGTGCCAGCAGTTACAGGGTACACATTCTCTCTGGGGCCAACGTCCTGACTTTC.

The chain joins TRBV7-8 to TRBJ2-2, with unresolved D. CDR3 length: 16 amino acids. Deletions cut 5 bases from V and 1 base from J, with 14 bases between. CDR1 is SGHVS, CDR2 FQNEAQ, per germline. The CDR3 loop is CASSPFVARNTGELFF. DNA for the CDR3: TGTGCCAGCAGCCCCTTTGTGGCGAGGAACACCGGGGAGCTGTTTTTT.

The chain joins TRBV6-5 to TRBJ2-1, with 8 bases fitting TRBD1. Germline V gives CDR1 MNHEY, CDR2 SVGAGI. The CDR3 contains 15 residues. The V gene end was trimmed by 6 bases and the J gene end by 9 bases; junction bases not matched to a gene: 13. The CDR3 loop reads CASSPLDRGRSEQFF. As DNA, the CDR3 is TGTGCCAGCAGCCCCCTAGACAGGGGAAGGAGTGAGCAGTTCTTC.

CDR3 residues: CAISGTSGNSYNEQFF. In nucleotides, the CDR3 is TGTGCCATCAGCGGGACTAGCGGAAACTCCTACAATGAGCAGTTCTTC. V gene TRBV10-3 combines with J gene TRBJ2-1, with 11 bases fitting TRBD2. This CDR3 contains 16 residues. V gave up 6 bases and J gave up 0 bases; unmatched junction bases: 4. Germline V gene lookup returns CDR1 ENHRY and CDR2 SYGVKD.

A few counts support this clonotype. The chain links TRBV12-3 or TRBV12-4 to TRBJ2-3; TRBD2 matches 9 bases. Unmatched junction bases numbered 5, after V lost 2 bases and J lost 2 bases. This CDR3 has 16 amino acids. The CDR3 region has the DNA TGTGCCAGCAGTTTACGGGCTAGCGGGGACACAGATACGCAGTATTTT. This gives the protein CASSLRASGDTDTQYF.

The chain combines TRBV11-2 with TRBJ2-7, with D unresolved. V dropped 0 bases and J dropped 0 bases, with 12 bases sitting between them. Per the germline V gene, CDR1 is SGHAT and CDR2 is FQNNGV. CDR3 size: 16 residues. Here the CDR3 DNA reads TGTGCCAGCAGCTTAGATACTCTCATAAGCTCCTACGAGCAGTACTTC. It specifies CASSLDTLISSYEQYF.

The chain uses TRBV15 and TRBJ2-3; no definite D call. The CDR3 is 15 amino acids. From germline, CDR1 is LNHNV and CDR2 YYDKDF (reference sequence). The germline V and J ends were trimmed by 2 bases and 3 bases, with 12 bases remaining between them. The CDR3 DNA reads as TGTGCCACCAGCAGACCGGGCAGTCAAACAGATACGCAGTATTTT. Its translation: CATSRPGSQTDTQYF.

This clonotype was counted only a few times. The CDR3 reads CSAAKPGLAGAFYEQYF. CDR3 bases: TGCAGTGCAGCTAAACCGGGACTAGCGGGAGCGTTCTACGAGCAGTACTTC. The J gene is TRBJ2-7, the V gene TRBV20-1, with TRBD2 matching 14 bases. J was trimmed by 3 bases and V by 6 bases; bases with no gene match: 13. From germline, CDR1 is DFQATT and CDR2 SNEGSKA (reference sequence). There are 17 residues in the CDR3.